The entry below describes one T cell receptor (beta chain). Original data processing: Amplification from reference gene primers served as the basis for estimated nucleated cell counts. The assay was immunoSEQ multiplex PCR, and TCRdb's table has in-frame clones only and misses some. The DNA was the basis for D and trimming; V, J and clone size are from that table. Among about 16,000 clones listed, roughly 89% were seen once. This sample is part of a study of blood T cell repertoires in COVID-19. CDR3 length: 14 residues. The germline V gene encodes CDR1 LNHDA and CDR2 SQIVND (reference sequence). Trimming removed 4 bases from V and 7 bases from J; junction bases left unmatched: 6.

Sequenced material: peripheral blood. This TCR came from a man aged 55 to 70 with acute or convalescent COVID-19. The chain combines TRBV19 with TRBJ2-4, with 8 bases aligning to TRBD1. Here the CDR3 DNA reads TGTGCCAGTAGTAACCGGGACAGGTCCAACATTCAGTACTTC. Its protein product is CASSNRDRSNIQYF.